The clone carrying this T cell receptor beta chain was recorded at least ten times. These data belong to a study of T-cell reconstitution after alpha-beta-depleted transplantation in children. Unmatched junction bases numbered 6, after V lost 4 bases and J lost 3 bases. The length of the CDR3 is 16 residues. The germline V gene encodes CDR1 SQVTM and CDR2 ANQGSEA. During its preparation, the TCRbeta library received unique molecular identifiers. Via MiXCR, TCRdb re-called the PCR reads, giving one row per CDR3 protein. This sample has hundreds of thousands of distinct CDR3 sequences; roughly 17% occur once, and the top ten carry about 1.1%.

The chain carries TRBV29-1 and TRBJ2-2, with 12 bases that match TRBD1. The material sequenced was PBMCs from the stem cell graft donor, taken from the stem cell graft. This receptor was taken from a human donor who donated a stem cell graft to a child with acute myeloid leukemia. The CDR3 nucleotides read TGCAGCGTTGGGGGGACAGGGGGCCTTTACACCGGGGAGCTGTTTTTT. Amino acids: CSVGGTGGLYTGELFF.